This paragraph covers one T cell receptor (beta chain) sequence. As for treatment: roughly 18 received Ad26.COV2.S at low or high dose, single or two shots; roughly 5 received placebo; per-sample allocation not given. Repertoires come from day 63 after the first vaccine or placebo injection. Expression of Wuhan-strain SARS-CoV-2 spike came from the Ad26 vector that formed the vaccine. The repertoire was sequenced with immunoSEQ multiplex PCR; TCRdb's copy has only in-frame clones and lacks some. The sample records roughly 350,000 clones, roughly 87% being singletons. The sample is drawn from a study of Ad26.COV2.S vaccination and SARS-CoV-2 variants. Trimming shortened V by 4 bases and J by 5 bases, and 12 bases separated the two germline ends. The CDR3 is made up of 15 amino acids. From germline, CDR1 is MNHEY and CDR2 SVGAGI.

The sequenced sample was peripheral blood, obtained in a trial of Ad26.COV2.S vaccine versus placebo. This chain connects TRBV6-5 to TRBJ1-6; D remains unclear. This receptor was obtained from a person aged 18 to 59 who received the Ad26.COV2.S COVID-19 vaccine or a placebo. CDR3 DNA sequence: TGTGCCAGCAGTTCTCGGACGGACCATAATTCACCCCTCCACTTT. Translated: CASSSRTDHNSPLHF.